The source of this T cell receptor beta chain is a study of beta chain features in type 1 diabetes. Study information: The examined sorted cells totaled around 100,000,000 across samples. Broader study findings: cDNA-based reads could over-represent cells with high TCR expression. Patients' naive, central memory and regulatory TCRB repertoires appeared more alike than those of healthy donors.

Worth noting for this clone: Its matching antigen is unknown.

The CDR3 totals 15 residues. J was trimmed by 4 bases and V by 4 bases; bases with no gene match: 7. Germline V lookup: CDR1 MNHEY, CDR2 SVGAGI. Purities over 95% were achieved in all sorted populations. Expressed TCRB transcripts were sequenced, since all the RNA that had been isolated was reverse transcribed. Profiling relied on immunoSEQ multiplex PCR, and the TCRdb table lists in-frame clones only, not all of them. The sample carries about 620,000 clones, around 16% recorded once. This sequence originates from a man younger than 35 in good health. Sample: naive CD4+ T cells from blood. The chain joins TRBV6-5 to TRBJ1-5; 7 bases agree with TRBD1. The CDR3 reads CASSSMTGPNQPQHF. The DNA of the CDR3 is TGTGCCAGCAGTTCCATGACAGGGCCAAATCAGCCCCAGCATTTT.